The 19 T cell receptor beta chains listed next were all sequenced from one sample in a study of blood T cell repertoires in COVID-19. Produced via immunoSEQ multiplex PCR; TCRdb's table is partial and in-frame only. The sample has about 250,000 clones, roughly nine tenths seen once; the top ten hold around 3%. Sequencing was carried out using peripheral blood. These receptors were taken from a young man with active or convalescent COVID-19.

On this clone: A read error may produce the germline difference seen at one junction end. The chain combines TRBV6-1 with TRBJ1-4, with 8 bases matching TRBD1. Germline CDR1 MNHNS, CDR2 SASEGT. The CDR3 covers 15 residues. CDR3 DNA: TGTGCCAGCACTGAACAGGGGGCAACTAATGAAAAACTGTTTTTT. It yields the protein CASTEQGATNEKLFF.

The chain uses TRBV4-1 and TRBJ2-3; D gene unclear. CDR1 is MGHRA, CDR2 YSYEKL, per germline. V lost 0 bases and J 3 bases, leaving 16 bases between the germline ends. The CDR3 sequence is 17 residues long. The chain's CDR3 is CASSQDSWQVDTDTQYF. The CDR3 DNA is TGCGCCAGCAGCCAAGATTCTTGGCAGGTGGATACAGATACGCAGTATTTT.

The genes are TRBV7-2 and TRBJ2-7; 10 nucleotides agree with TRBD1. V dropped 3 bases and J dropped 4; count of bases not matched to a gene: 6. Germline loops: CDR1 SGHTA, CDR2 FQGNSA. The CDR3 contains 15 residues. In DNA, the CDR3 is TGTGCCAGCAGCTTCGACCGGGACAGGGGATACGAGCAGTACTTC. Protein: CASSFDRDRGYEQYF.

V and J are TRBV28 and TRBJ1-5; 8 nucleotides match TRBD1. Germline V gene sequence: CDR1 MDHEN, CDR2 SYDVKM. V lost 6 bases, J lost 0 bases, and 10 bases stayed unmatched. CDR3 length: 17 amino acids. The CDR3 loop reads CASRTIGQGHSNQPQHF. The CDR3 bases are TGTGCCAGCAGGACGATAGGACAGGGCCATAGCAATCAGCCCCAGCATTTT.

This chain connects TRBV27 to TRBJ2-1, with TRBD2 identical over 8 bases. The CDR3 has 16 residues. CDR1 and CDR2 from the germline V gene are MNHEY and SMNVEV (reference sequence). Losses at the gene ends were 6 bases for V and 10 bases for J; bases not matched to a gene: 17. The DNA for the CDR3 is TGTGCCAGCAGGACATCGGCCGGGACTAGTGGGCGGGAGCAGTTCTTC. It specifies CASRTSAGTSGREQFF.

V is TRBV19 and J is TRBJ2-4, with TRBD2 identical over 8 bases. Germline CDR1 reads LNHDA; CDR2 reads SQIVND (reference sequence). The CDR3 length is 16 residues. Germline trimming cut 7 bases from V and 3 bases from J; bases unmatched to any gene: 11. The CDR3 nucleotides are TGTGCCAGTACTTACCGGGGGGGGTCCGACAAAAACATTCAGTACTTC. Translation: CASTYRGGSDKNIQYF.

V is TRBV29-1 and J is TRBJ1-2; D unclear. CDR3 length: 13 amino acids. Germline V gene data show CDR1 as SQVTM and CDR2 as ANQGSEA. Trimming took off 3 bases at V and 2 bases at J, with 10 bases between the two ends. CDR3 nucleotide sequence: TGCAGCGTTGAGGGAGTCCCCAACTATGGCTACACCTTC. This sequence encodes CSVEGVPNYGYTF. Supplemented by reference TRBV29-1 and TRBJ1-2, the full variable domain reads SAVISQKPSRDICQRGTSLTIQCQVDSQVTMMFWYRQQPGQSLTLIATANQGSEATYESGFVIDKFPISRPNLTFSTLTVSNMSPEDSSIYLCSVEGVPNYGYTFGSGTRLTVV.

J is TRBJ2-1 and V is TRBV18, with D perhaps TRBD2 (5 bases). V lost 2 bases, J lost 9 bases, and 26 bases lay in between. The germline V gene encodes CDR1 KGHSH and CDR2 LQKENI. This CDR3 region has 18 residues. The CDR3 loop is CASSPGPRGSSPLSEQFF. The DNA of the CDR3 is TGTGCCAGCTCACCAGGCCCCCGAGGGAGTTCACCCCTTAGTGAGCAGTTCTTC.

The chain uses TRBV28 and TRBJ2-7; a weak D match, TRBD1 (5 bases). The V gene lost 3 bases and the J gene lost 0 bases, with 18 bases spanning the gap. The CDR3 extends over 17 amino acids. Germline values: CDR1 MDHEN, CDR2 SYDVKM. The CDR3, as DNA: TGTGCCAGCAGTTTGGGCCTCGTTGGGGCAAGCTCCTACGAGCAGTACTTC. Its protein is CASSLGLVGASSYEQYF.

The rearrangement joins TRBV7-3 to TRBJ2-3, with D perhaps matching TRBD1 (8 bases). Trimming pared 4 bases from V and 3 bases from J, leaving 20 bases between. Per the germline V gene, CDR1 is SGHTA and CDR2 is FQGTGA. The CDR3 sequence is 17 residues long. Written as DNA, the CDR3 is TGTGCCAGCAGCTCCCGACAGGGGAGGGGGTATACAGATACGCAGTATTTT. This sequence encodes CASSSRQGRGYTDTQYF.

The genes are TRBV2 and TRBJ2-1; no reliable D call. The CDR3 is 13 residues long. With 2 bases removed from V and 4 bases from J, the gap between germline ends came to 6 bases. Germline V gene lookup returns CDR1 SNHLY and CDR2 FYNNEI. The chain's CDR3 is CASSEQSYNEQFF. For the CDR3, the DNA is TGTGCCAGCAGTGAACAGTCATACAATGAGCAGTTCTTC.

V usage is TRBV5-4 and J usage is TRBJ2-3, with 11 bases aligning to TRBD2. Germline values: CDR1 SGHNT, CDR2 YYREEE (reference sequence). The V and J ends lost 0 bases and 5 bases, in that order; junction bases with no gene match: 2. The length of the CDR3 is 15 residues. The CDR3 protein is CASSLGGTSGDTQYF. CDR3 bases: TGTGCCAGCAGCTTGGGGGGGACTAGCGGAGATACGCAGTATTTT. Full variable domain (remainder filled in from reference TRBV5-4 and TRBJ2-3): ETGVTQSPTHLIKTRGQQVTLRCSSQSGHNTVSWYQQALGQGPQFIFQYYREEENGRGNFPPRFSGLQFPNYSSELNVNALELDDSALYLCASSLGGTSGDTQYFGPGTRLTVL.

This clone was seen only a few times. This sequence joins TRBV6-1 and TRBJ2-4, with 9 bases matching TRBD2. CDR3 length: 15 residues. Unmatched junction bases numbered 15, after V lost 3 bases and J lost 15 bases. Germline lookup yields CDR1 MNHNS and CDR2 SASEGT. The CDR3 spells CASSDALTSGRQLYF. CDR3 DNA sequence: TGTGCCAGCAGTGATGCCCTGACTAGCGGTCGACAATTGTACTTC.

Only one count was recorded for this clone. DNA for the CDR3: TGTGCCAGCAGCCCCGGGGGTAGGAGGTACCAAGAGACCCAGTACTTC. This gives the protein CASSPGGRRYQETQYF. The rearrangement uses TRBV7-2 and TRBJ2-5; D possibly corresponds to TRBD2 (6 bases). The germline V and J ends were trimmed by 5 bases and 0 bases, with 16 bases remaining between them. Germline values: CDR1 SGHTA, CDR2 FQGNSA. The CDR3 totals 16 residues. Filled out from reference TRBV7-2 and TRBJ2-5, the complete variable domain reads GAGVSQSPSNKVTEKGKDVELRCDPISGHTALYWYRQSLGQGLEFLIYFQGNSAPDKSGLPSDRFSAERTGGSVSTLTIQRTQQEDSAVYLCASSPGGRRYQETQYFGPGTRLLVL.

This chain's CDR3 is CASSYRPGDGYTF. CDR3 coding DNA: TGTGCCAGCAGTTACAGGCCAGGGGATGGCTACACCTTC. The chain links TRBV6-2 or TRBV6-3 to TRBJ1-2; D perhaps matches TRBD1 (6 bases). Trimming removed 2 bases at V and 6 bases at J, with 10 bases between. The germline gives CDR1 MNHEY, CDR2 SVGEGT. The CDR3 runs to 13 residues.

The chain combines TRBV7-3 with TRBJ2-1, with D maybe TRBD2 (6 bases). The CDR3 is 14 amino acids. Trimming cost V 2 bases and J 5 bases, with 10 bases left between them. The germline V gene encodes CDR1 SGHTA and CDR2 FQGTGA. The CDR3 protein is CASSLATSHNEQFF. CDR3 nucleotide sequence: TGTGCCAGCAGCTTAGCCACTAGCCACAATGAGCAGTTCTTC.

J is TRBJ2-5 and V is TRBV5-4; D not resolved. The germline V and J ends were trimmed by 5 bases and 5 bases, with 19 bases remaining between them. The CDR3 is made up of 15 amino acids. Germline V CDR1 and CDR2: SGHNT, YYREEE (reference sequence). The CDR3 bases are TGTGCCAGCAGACCTGCTGCTTGGAGTACGGAGACCCAGTACTTC. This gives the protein CASRPAAWSTETQYF.

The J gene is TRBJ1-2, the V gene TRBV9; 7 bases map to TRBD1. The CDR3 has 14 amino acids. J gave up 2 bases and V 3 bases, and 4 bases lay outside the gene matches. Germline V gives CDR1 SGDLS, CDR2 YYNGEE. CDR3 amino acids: CASSGRGQNYGYTF. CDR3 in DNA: TGTGCCAGCAGCGGACGGGGACAGAACTATGGCTACACCTTC.

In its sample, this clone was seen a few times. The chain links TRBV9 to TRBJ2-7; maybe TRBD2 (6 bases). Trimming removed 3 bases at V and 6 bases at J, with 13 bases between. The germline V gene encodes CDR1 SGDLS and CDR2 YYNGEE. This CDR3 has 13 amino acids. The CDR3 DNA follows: TGTGCCAGCAGCGGGGGACTCGGCCGCGAGCAGTACTTC. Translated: CASSGGLGREQYF.